Each of the 14 T cell receptor beta chains below was sequenced from the same sample in a study of blood T cell repertoires in COVID-19. The method was immunoSEQ multiplex PCR; TCRdb's version includes in-frame clones alone and lacks a portion of them. The profile covers fewer than 350,000 clones, with roughly 80% appearing a single time and 4.1% taken by the ten largest. The sample comprised peripheral blood. The receptors originated from a woman between 45 and 60 years old with active or convalescent COVID-19.

The chain has TRBV27 and TRBJ2-1, with a weak D call TRBD1 (6 bases). V lost 7 bases and J lost 2, with 24 bases in between. CDR1 is MNHEY, CDR2 SMNVEV, per germline (reference sequence). The CDR3 extends over 18 amino acids. Written as DNA, the CDR3 is TGTGCCAGCATTGGTGCGAGGGGGAGAAAAACCCCCTACAATGAGCAGTTCTTC. Residues: CASIGARGRKTPYNEQFF.

The chain uses TRBV6-5 and TRBJ2-7; TRBD1 might be the D (7 bases). From germline, CDR1 is MNHEY and CDR2 SVGAGI. Trimming removed 5 bases from V and 3 bases from J, with 14 bases in between. The CDR3 has 14 residues. CDR3 in amino acids: CASSPFQGGYEQYF. In DNA, the CDR3 is TGTGCCAGCAGTCCTTTTCAGGGGGGCTACGAGCAGTACTTC.

J is TRBJ2-7 and V is TRBV9, with TRBD2 matching over 7 bases. This CDR3 has 15 residues. The germline V gene has CDR1 SGDLS and CDR2 YYNGEE. V was clipped by 3 bases and J by 3 bases; unmatched bases: 9. The CDR3 here is CASSATSVGYYEQYF. The CDR3 DNA follows: TGTGCCAGCAGCGCCACTAGCGTTGGCTACTACGAGCAGTACTTC.

The CDR3 DNA reads TGTGCCAGTAGTCGGCAGGGAAACTACACCTTC. This encodes CASSRQGNYTF. The rearrangement joins TRBV19 to TRBJ1-2; maybe TRBD1 (5 bases). Per the germline V gene, CDR1 is LNHDA and CDR2 is SQIVND (reference sequence). The CDR3 has 11 residues. The V end was cut by 5 bases, the J end by 10 bases, with 11 bases between.

The rearrangement joins TRBV19 to TRBJ2-7, with 9 bases that match TRBD1. CDR3 length: 15 amino acids. V lost 0 bases, J lost 2 bases, and 2 bases stayed unmatched. Germline V gene lookup returns CDR1 LNHDA and CDR2 SQIVND (reference sequence). CDR3 sequence: CASSIDGTGPYEQYF. The DNA of the CDR3 is TGTGCCAGTAGTATAGACGGGACAGGGCCCTACGAGCAGTACTTC.

The chain uses TRBV4-1 and TRBJ1-2, with a tentative D call TRBD1 (6 bases). The germline gives CDR1 MGHRA, CDR2 YSYEKL. The CDR3 spans 15 residues. Trimming cost V 3 bases and J 2 bases, with 13 bases left between them. The CDR3 reads CASSQTGTQNYGYTF. In DNA, the CDR3 is TGCGCCAGCAGCCAGACCGGGACACAGAACTATGGCTACACCTTC.

The table lists this clone with many counts. The gene calls are TRBV7-8 and TRBJ1-5; no reliable D call. CDR3 length: 20 residues. Germline V gene lookup returns CDR1 SGHVS and CDR2 FQNEAQ. V was clipped by 0 bases and J by 3 bases, with 24 bases between them. The DNA for the CDR3 is TGTGCCAGCAGCTTAGCTGGAGGCATCTTCCGGAAAAGGGTCAATCAGCCCCAGCATTTT. Its protein is CASSLAGGIFRKRVNQPQHF.

The chain links TRBV7-9 to TRBJ2-2; TRBD1 is a possible D gene (6 bases). The CDR3 consists of 14 residues. The V end was cut by 4 bases, the J end by 1 base, with 7 bases between. Germline CDR1 SEHNR, CDR2 FQNEAQ (reference sequence). The CDR3 DNA reads TGTGCCAGCAGCTCGGACAGGAACACCGGGGAGCTGTTTTTT. Its protein is CASSSDRNTGELFF.

This chain links TRBV19 with TRBJ1-3; D call uncertain. Trimming took 2 bases from V and 0 from J, leaving 8 bases between them. CDR1 is LNHDA, CDR2 SQIVND, per germline (reference sequence). The CDR3 spans 15 residues. The CDR3 here is CASSIMGFSGNTIYF. CDR3 coding DNA: TGTGCCAGTAGTATAATGGGCTTCTCTGGAAACACCATATATTTT.

The V call is TRBV5-3, the J call TRBJ1-5; 10 bases map to TRBD1. TRBV5-3 carries the ORF label, with uncertain function. V gave up 4 bases and J gave up 2 bases; unmatched junction bases: 6. This CDR3 is built from 16 residues. The chain's CDR3 is CARSGGTGERNQPQHF. The CDR3 DNA reads TGTGCCAGAAGCGGTGGGACAGGGGAACGCAATCAGCCCCAGCATTTT.

This chain connects TRBV3-1 (or the pseudogene TRBV3-2) to TRBJ1-2; 7 positions agree with TRBD1. Germline assignment: CDR1 LGHDT and CDR2 YNNKEL (reference sequence). J gave up 4 bases and V 1 base, and 6 bases lay outside the gene matches. The CDR3 is made up of 15 amino acids. In DNA form, the CDR3 reads TGTGCCAGCAGCCAAGGTACCTCAGGGGGCTATGGCTACACCTTC. This translates into CASSQGTSGGYGYTF.

This clone showed up just a few times. The chain joins TRBV14 to TRBJ2-5; 7 bases map to TRBD1. Germline CDR1 and CDR2: SGHDN and FVKESK. This CDR3 contains 15 residues. V shed 0 bases and J 5 bases; nucleotides not matched to a gene: 6. Here the CDR3 reads CASSQENRGSETQYF. CDR3 coding DNA: TGTGCCAGCAGCCAAGAAAACAGGGGATCGGAGACCCAGTACTTC.

The gene calls are TRBV18 and TRBJ1-3; D ambiguous. The CDR3 covers 16 residues. Germline lookup yields CDR1 KGHSH and CDR2 LQKENI. The ends were cut back, 1 base at V and 0 bases at J, with 10 bases in the middle. The CDR3 bases are TGTGCCAGCTCACCACGCGGTGAAACCTCTGGAAACACCATATATTTT. As protein: CASSPRGETSGNTIYF.

This clone was found once. The rearrangement joins TRBV27 to TRBJ1-2; D may be TRBD1 (5 bases). Germline V CDR1 and CDR2: MNHEY, SMNVEV (reference sequence). V lost 7 bases and J 3 bases, leaving 21 bases between the germline ends. The CDR3 totals 16 residues. The CDR3 region is CASTLHGTQTDYGYTF. The CDR3 nucleotides read TGTGCCAGCACCCTTCACGGGACTCAAACTGACTATGGCTACACCTTC.